The rows below give T cell receptor beta chains drawn from one sample of a study of T-cell memory formation after mild COVID-19. Each CDR3 protein gets one entry after TCRdb re-called the 5' RACE reads with MiXCR. The sample includes over 300,000 distinct CDR3 sequences, 20% to 25% of them seen just once. The sample consisted of PBMCs or a T cell subset sorted from them (not recorded which). The receptors derive from a man aged 18 to 29 who had mild COVID-19 (a few samples of this study predate the infection). Cell type and time point are not known. The CDR3 runs from the conserved cysteine through the conserved F or W. The D gene is left open where the match is weak. The size field is filled for only some rows; it gives once, few, many or a size class.

few	TRBV10-3	TRBJ2-3	NA	CAISFDQFSTDTQYF	TGTGCCATCAGCTTCGACCAATTTAGCACAGATACGCAGTATTTT
many	TRBV10-3	TRBJ2-3	NA	CATLGASTDTQYF	TGTGCCACCCTCGGGGCTAGCACAGATACGCAGTATTTT
few	TRBV19	TRBJ1-5	NA	CASSGDGFNQPQHF	TGTGCCAGCTCGGGGGACGGGTTCAATCAGCCCCAGCATTTT
few	TRBV28	TRBJ2-3	TRBD2	CASRGLSSGVSADTQYF	TGTGCCAGCAGAGGACTCTCTAGCGGGGTTTCTGCAGATACGCAGTATTTT
many	TRBV29-1	TRBJ1-1	TRBD1	CSVESVGQGGRAGEAFF	TGCAGCGTTGAGTCAGTGGGACAGGGCGGTCGGGCGGGAGAAGCTTTCTTT
NA	TRBV20-1	TRBJ2-2	NA	CSARWEGTGELFF	TGCAGTGCTAGATGGGAAGGCACCGGGGAGCTGTTTTTT
few	TRBV29-1	TRBJ2-3	NA	CSVEERRRDTQYF	TGCAGCGTTGAAGAGCGCCGGCGGGATACGCAGTATTTT
NA	TRBV20-1	TRBJ2-7	NA	CSALIAASYEQYF	TGCAGTGCTTTAATAGCGGCCTCCTACGAGCAGTACTTC
NA	TRBV3-1	TRBJ1-5	TRBD1	CASSLQGGLGNQPQHF	TGTGCCAGCAGCCTTCAGGGGGGCCTCGGCAATCAGCCCCAGCATTTT
NA	TRBV7-2	TRBJ1-2	NA	CASSPRPRTATNYGYTF	TGTGCCAGCAGCCCCCGCCCCCGGACAGCGACGAACTATGGCTACACCTTC
NA	TRBV29-1	TRBJ1-1	NA	CSGSWDTEAFF	TGCAGCGGGAGTTGGGACACTGAAGCTTTCTTT
few	TRBV7-6	TRBJ2-1	NA	CASSERAALYNEQFF	TGTGCCAGCAGTGAGAGGGCAGCCTTGTACAATGAGCAGTTCTTC
few	TRBV29-1	TRBJ2-6	NA	CSTRGPGANVLTF	TGCAGCACAAGGGGTCCCGGGGCCAACGTCCTGACTTTC
many	TRBV4-1	TRBJ1-1	NA	CASSQGLLNTEAFF	TGCGCCAGCAGCCAAGGACTTCTGAACACTGAAGCTTTCTTT
many	TRBV20-1	TRBJ2-5	TRBD2	CSARDLASGEETQYF	TGCAGTGCTAGAGATCTGGCTAGCGGGGAAGAGACCCAGTACTTC
few	TRBV4-3	TRBJ1-1	NA	CASSQDRGWEGSTEAFF	TGCGCCAGCAGCCAAGATAGGGGGTGGGAGGGGAGCACTGAAGCTTTCTTT
NA	TRBV7-9	TRBJ1-2	NA	CASSLEGLHGYTF	TGTGCCAGCAGCTTAGAGGGACTCCATGGCTACACCTTC
few	TRBV20-1	TRBJ2-7	NA	CSARDKLGTSYEQYF	TGCAGTGCTAGAGATAAGCTTGGGACCTCCTACGAGCAGTACTTC
NA	TRBV7-2	TRBJ1-1	NA	CASSRDAGEAFF	TGTGCCAGCAGCCGTGATGCCGGAGAAGCTTTCTTT
NA	TRBV12-3/TRBV12-4	TRBJ1-6	NA	CATSGARQSPLHF	TGTGCCACTAGCGGGGCGAGGCAATCACCCCTCCACTTT
NA	TRBV2	TRBJ2-4	TRBD2	CASASGGPKNIQYF	TGTGCCAGCGCTAGCGGGGGGCCCAAAAACATTCAGTACTTC
many	TRBV5-1	TRBJ2-5	TRBD2	CASSSLAGQETQYF	TGCGCCAGCAGCTCTTTAGCGGGCCAAGAGACCCAGTACTTC
few	TRBV7-9	TRBJ1-1	NA	CASSVQNTEAFF	TGTGCCAGCAGCGTCCAGAACACTGAAGCTTTCTTT
NA	TRBV4-3	TRBJ1-1	NA	CASSQASGWNTEAFF	TGCGCCAGCAGCCAAGCGTCCGGGTGGAACACTGAAGCTTTCTTT
few	TRBV29-1	TRBJ1-5	NA	CSVGGIGGQPQHF	TGCAGCGTTGGTGGGATTGGGGGTCAGCCCCAGCATTTT
NA	TRBV7-2	TRBJ2-1	NA	CASSLTGFYEQFF	TGTGCCAGCAGCTTGACAGGTTTCTATGAGCAGTTCTTC
NA	TRBV30	TRBJ2-3	NA	CAWSAASSTDTQYF	TGTGCCTGGAGTGCTGCTAGTAGCACAGATACGCAGTATTTT
many	TRBV5-1	TRBJ2-5	NA	CASSSAGGWETQYF	TGCGCCAGCAGCTCGGCCGGGGGATGGGAGACCCAGTACTTC
NA	TRBV6-5	TRBJ1-4	NA	CASSSRGLNEKLFF	TGTGCCAGCAGTTCCAGGGGACTTAATGAAAAACTGTTTTTT
few	TRBV12-3/TRBV12-4	TRBJ1-1	NA	CASSVFGPGVITEAFF	TGTGCCAGCAGTGTTTTTGGGCCGGGGGTAATAACTGAAGCTTTCTTT
NA	TRBV20-1	TRBJ2-7	NA	CSARQGGRGEQYF	TGCAGTGCTAGACAAGGCGGCAGGGGCGAGCAGTACTTC
NA	TRBV6-5	TRBJ2-2	NA	CASSLGGIAGELFF	TGTGCCAGCAGTTTAGGGGGGATCGCCGGGGAGCTGTTTTTT
NA	TRBV10-3	TRBJ1-2	NA	CAISFTRDRGYGYTF	TGTGCCATCAGTTTCACCCGGGACCGGGGCTATGGCTACACCTTC
NA	TRBV12-3/TRBV12-4	TRBJ1-5	NA	CASSWETGQPQHF	TGTGCCAGCAGTTGGGAGACAGGTCAGCCCCAGCATTTT
NA	TRBV5-1	TRBJ1-1	TRBD1	CASSLARDRGLTEAFF	TGCGCCAGCAGCTTGGCCCGGGACAGGGGGCTCACTGAAGCTTTCTTT